The next 10 T cell receptor beta chains were all read from a single sample in a study of control samples from healthy donors and cancer patients. Measured with immunoSEQ multiplex PCR; TCRdb has only the in-frame clones, and not every one. The table includes 75,000 to 100,000 clones, about 90% detected once. Sequencing was done on a sample of blood. All receptors derive from a man aged 50-59 years in good health.

The chain is built from TRBV2 and TRBJ2-7; possibly TRBD1 for D (6 bases). CDR3 length: 17 residues. The germline CDR1 and CDR2 sequences are SNHLY and FYNNEI. Trimming took 5 bases from V and 2 from J, leaving 22 bases between them. CDR3 in DNA: TGTGCCAGCAGTCACCGGAGAACAGGGCCACAAACCTACGAGCAGTACTTC. Translated, it gives CASSHRRTGPQTYEQYF.

This clone was seen just once. The chain carries TRBV9 and TRBJ2-5; TRBD2 matches at 11 bases. Germline V gene sequence: CDR1 SGDLS, CDR2 YYNGEE. Trimming removed 2 bases from V and 4 bases from J; junction bases left unmatched: 4. The CDR3 length is 15 residues. The CDR3 region is CASSVELAGGETQYF. The CDR3, as DNA: TGTGCCAGCAGCGTGGAGCTAGCGGGGGGAGAGACCCAGTACTTC.

This clone was recorded once. The chain joins TRBV2 to TRBJ1-5; TRBD1 agrees at 8 bases. V lost 4 bases, J lost 3 bases, and 5 bases stayed unmatched. CDR3 length: 15 amino acids. CDR1 is SNHLY, CDR2 FYNNEI, per germline. CDR3 DNA: TGTGCCAGCAGTGTCTCAGGGGGCGCCAATCAGCCCCAGCATTTT. It translates to CASSVSGGANQPQHF.

The chain uses TRBV19 and TRBJ1-4, with 8 bases matching TRBD1. CDR1 and CDR2 (germline): LNHDA, SQIVND (reference sequence). Germline trimming cut 9 bases from V and 7 bases from J; bases unmatched to any gene: 10. The CDR3 runs 14 residues. The CDR3 spells CASRFRGQGEKLFF. CDR3 DNA sequence: TGTGCCAGCAGATTCAGGGGGCAGGGTGAAAAACTGTTTTTT. The whole variable domain, remainder taken from reference TRBV19 and TRBJ1-4, is DGGITQSPKYLFRKEGQNVTLSCEQNLNHDAMYWYRQDPGQGLRLIYYSQIVNDFQKGDIAEGYSVSREKKESFPLTVTSAQKNPTAFYLCASRFRGQGEKLFFGSGTQLSVL.

The chain combines TRBV9 with TRBJ1-1; D call uncertain. CDR3 length: 14 residues. With 1 base removed from V and 4 bases from J, the gap between germline ends came to 11 bases. Germline V gene lookup returns CDR1 SGDLS and CDR2 YYNGEE. This CDR3 reads CASSVKPSGTEAFF. The CDR3 nucleotides read TGTGCCAGCAGCGTAAAACCCAGCGGCACTGAAGCTTTCTTT.

The J gene is TRBJ1-1, the V gene TRBV9; 9 bases agree with TRBD1. V shed 4 bases and J 4 bases; nucleotides not matched to a gene: 8. Germline loops: CDR1 SGDLS, CDR2 YYNGEE. The CDR3 has 15 amino acids. CDR3 loop: CASSPRTGVGTEAFF. For the CDR3, the DNA is TGTGCCAGCAGCCCCAGGACAGGGGTAGGCACTGAAGCTTTCTTT.

The V gene is TRBV7-8, the J gene TRBJ2-5, with TRBD1 matching 9 bases. V lost 3 bases, J lost 6 bases, and 5 bases stayed unmatched. CDR3 length equals 14 residues. Germline lookup yields CDR1 SGHVS and CDR2 FQNEAQ. The CDR3 is CASSLGQGTKTQYF. CDR3 bases: TGTGCCAGCAGCTTGGGACAGGGTACGAAGACCCAGTACTTC.

This clone was recorded only once. The CDR3 sequence is CASSLFSTGADQPQHF. The CDR3 DNA is TGTGCCAGCAGTTTATTTAGTACGGGGGCCGATCAGCCCCAGCATTTT. The V gene is TRBV27, the J gene TRBJ1-5; tentative D call: TRBD1 (6 bases). Trimming cost V 1 base and J 5 bases, with 15 bases left between them. This CDR3 has 16 amino acids. From germline, CDR1 is MNHEY and CDR2 SMNVEV (reference sequence).

The rearrangement links TRBV7-2 to TRBJ2-1; D remains unclear. V lost 5 bases, J lost 6 bases, and 14 bases lay in between. Germline V gene sequence: CDR1 SGHTA, CDR2 FQGNSA. This CDR3 is 14 amino acids long. As DNA, the CDR3 is TGTGCCAGCAGCCCTTTCAAAAACCGCAATGAGCAGTTCTTC. Translation gives CASSPFKNRNEQFF. Full variable domain (outside the CDR3, taken from reference TRBV7-2 and TRBJ2-1): GAGVSQSPSNKVTEKGKDVELRCDPISGHTALYWYRQSLGQGLEFLIYFQGNSAPDKSGLPSDRFSAERTGGSVSTLTIQRTQQEDSAVYLCASSPFKNRNEQFFGPGTRLTVL.

The CDR3 is CASSRTGAPNYGYTF. The DNA of the CDR3 is TGTGCCAGCAGTCGAACAGGAGCCCCTAACTATGGCTACACCTTC. This rearrangement joins TRBV3-1 (or the pseudogene TRBV3-2) to TRBJ1-2; TRBD1 might be the D (5 bases). Germline V gene lookup returns CDR1 LGHDT and CDR2 YNNKEL (reference sequence). Trimming shortened V by 6 bases and J by 0 bases, and 14 bases separated the two germline ends. The CDR3 extends over 15 amino acids.